This TCR beta chain appears in the sequencing data of a study of T cell changes during pregnancy in multiple sclerosis (dated by TCRdb to between 2018 and 2020). Regarding the complete study: Changes in the T cell repertoire over the course of pregnancy were examined in this study in women with multiple sclerosis.

This clone appeared once. It lacks a known antigen. No base-level quality is on record; no much larger clone is a single base apart. Libraries were constructed by the immunoSEQ multiplex PCR assay. TCRdb carries this immuneACCESS record with in-frame sequences only. Its versions omit some clonotypes, under half of them owing to an unresolved V gene in the studies checked, with the rest unexplained. The sample includes about 100,000 clones, with around 94% observed a single time. The ten top clones hold around 1.2% of the sample. V lost 7 bases and J lost 3 bases; the stretch between them is 14 bases long. Reading the germline V gene gives CDR1 LGHNT and CDR2 FRNRAP. The CDR3 covers 14 residues, taking in both the cysteine and the phenylalanine. Just CDR3 DNA is preserved here, 42 bases in frame from base 1.

The chain employs TRBV12-5 and TRBJ2-3; TRBD2 is possibly the D segment (6 matching bases). Sample: peripheral blood, taken in the second trimester of pregnancy. This clonotype was obtained from a female donor with multiple sclerosis, enrolled in a pregnancy study. In nucleotides, the sequence is TGTGCTAGTGCCGGGACCGGGAGTACAGATACGCAGTATTTT. This is translated as CASAGTGSTDTQYF.